Listed below are T cell receptor beta chains from one sample, sequenced in a study of T cell responses to AZD1222 COVID-19 vaccine. TCRdb's copy holds only in-frame clones and misses some; the assay was immunoSEQ multiplex PCR. Of approximately 180,000 clones in the sample, just over 90% were seen once. Here the sequenced sample was peripheral blood, taken on day 0 of AZD1222 vaccination. The origin of the receptors is an adult in good health. The CDR3 runs from the conserved cysteine through the conserved F or W. The order of the fields is D gene, J gene, V gene, clone size, CDR3 protein, CDR3 DNA. A D gene is named only where the DNA matches it firmly. Size is omitted from some rows. Given values are once, few, many or a class for expanded clones.

TRBD2	TRBJ2-7	TRBV2	NA	CASGDPGTSAEQYF	TGTGCCAGCGGTGACCCCGGGACTAGCGCCGAGCAGTACTTC
NA	TRBJ1-1	TRBV19	NA	CASSIVGNMNTEAFF	TGTGCCAGTAGTATTGTCGGAAACATGAACACTGAAGCTTTCTTT
NA	TRBJ2-1	TRBV12-3/TRBV12-4	NA	CASSGAGDEQFF	TGTGCCAGCTCAGGGGCGGGGGATGAGCAGTTCTTC
TRBD1	TRBJ1-2	TRBV7-9	once	CASSLAGQGHGYTF	TGTGCCAGCAGCTTAGCGGGACAGGGTCATGGCTACACCTTC
TRBD1	TRBJ2-7	TRBV4-2	few	CASSQDWGQGAREQYF	TGTGCCAGCAGCCAAGATTGGGGACAGGGGGCGCGAGAGCAGTACTTC
NA	TRBJ1-1	TRBV27	NA	CASSLGGRYEAFF	TGTGCCAGCAGTTTAGGGGGACGTTATGAAGCTTTCTTT
TRBD2	TRBJ2-1	TRBV6-5	once	CASSKTSGSHNEQFF	TGTGCCAGCAGTAAGACTAGCGGGAGCCACAATGAGCAGTTCTTC
NA	TRBJ1-3	TRBV4-1	NA	CASSQVTIPTESFSGNTIYF	TGCGCCAGCAGCCAAGTGACGATTCCGACAGAATCCTTCTCTGGAAACACCATATATTTT
NA	TRBJ1-4	TRBV3-1/TRBV3-2	NA	CASSQNREGTNEKLFF	TGTGCCAGCAGCCAAAACAGGGAAGGGACTAATGAAAAACTGTTTTTT
NA	TRBJ2-3	TRBV29-1	NA	CSYEGGLDTQYF	TGCAGCTACGAAGGTGGGTTAGATACGCAGTATTTT
TRBD1	TRBJ1-4	TRBV4-1	NA	CASSQDGVQGAEKLFF	TGCGCCAGCAGCCAAGATGGGGTACAGGGGGCGGAAAAACTGTTTTTT
TRBD1	TRBJ1-5	TRBV6-5	NA	CASGQDAQPQHF	TGTGCCAGCGGACAGGATGCTCAGCCCCAGCATTTT
NA	TRBJ2-2	TRBV20-1	NA	CSARAIGELFF	TGCAGTGCTAGAGCCATCGGGGAGCTGTTTTTT
TRBD2	TRBJ2-2	TRBV12-5	NA	CASGGLAGMRTGELFF	TGTGCTAGTGGTGGACTAGCGGGAATGAGAACCGGGGAGCTGTTTTTT
NA	TRBJ1-2	TRBV18	NA	CASSPQHGRPVSYGYTF	TGTGCCAGCTCACCCCAACACGGACGGCCGGTTAGCTATGGCTACACCTTC
NA	TRBJ2-3	TRBV20-1	NA	CSALTDTQYF	TGCAGTGCGCTCACAGATACGCAGTATTTT
NA	TRBJ1-1	TRBV5-6	NA	CASSGRGSTEAFF	TGTGCCAGCAGCGGGAGGGGGAGCACTGAAGCTTTCTTT
NA	TRBJ1-2	TRBV21-1	NA	CASSKRNRGLGYGYTF	TGTGCCAGCAGCAAAAGAAACAGGGGGCTTGGCTATGGCTACACCTTC
TRBD1	TRBJ1-1	TRBV30	NA	CAWYRGGEAFF	TGTGCCTGGTACAGGGGCGGGGAAGCTTTCTTT
TRBD2	TRBJ2-7	TRBV7-8	NA	CASSLELAVTYEQYF	TGTGCCAGCAGCTTAGAACTAGCGGTAACCTACGAGCAGTACTTC
NA	TRBJ2-4	TRBV3-1/TRBV3-2	NA	CASSQGDIQYF	TGTGCCAGCAGCCAAGGCGACATTCAGTACTTC
NA	TRBJ1-1	TRBV5-1	few	CASSLDSADNTEAFF	TGCGCCAGCAGCTTGGATTCGGCAGACAACACTGAAGCTTTCTTT
NA	TRBJ1-2	TRBV9	NA	CASSLEEGGYGYTF	TGTGCCAGCAGCCTAGAGGAGGGAGGCTATGGCTACACCTTC
NA	TRBJ1-2	TRBV7-9	NA	CASTRQGLDGYTF	TGTGCCAGCACACGTCAGGGTTTGGATGGCTACACCTTC